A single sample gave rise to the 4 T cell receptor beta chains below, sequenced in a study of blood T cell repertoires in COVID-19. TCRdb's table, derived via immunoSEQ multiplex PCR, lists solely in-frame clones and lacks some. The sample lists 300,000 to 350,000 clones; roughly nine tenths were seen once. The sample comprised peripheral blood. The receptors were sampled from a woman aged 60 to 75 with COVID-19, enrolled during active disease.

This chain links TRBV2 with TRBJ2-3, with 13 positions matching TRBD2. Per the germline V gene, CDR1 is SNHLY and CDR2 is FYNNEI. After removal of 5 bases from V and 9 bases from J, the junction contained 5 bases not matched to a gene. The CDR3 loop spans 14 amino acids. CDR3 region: CASSRTSGGETQYF. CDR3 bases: TGTGCCAGCAGTCGGACTAGCGGGGGAGAAACGCAGTATTTT. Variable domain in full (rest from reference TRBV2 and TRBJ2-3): EPEVTQTPSHQVTQMGQEVILRCVPISNHLYFYWYRQILGQKVEFLVSFYNNEISEKSEIFDDQFSVERPDGSNFTLKIRSTKLEDSAMYFCASSRTSGGETQYFGPGTRLTVL.

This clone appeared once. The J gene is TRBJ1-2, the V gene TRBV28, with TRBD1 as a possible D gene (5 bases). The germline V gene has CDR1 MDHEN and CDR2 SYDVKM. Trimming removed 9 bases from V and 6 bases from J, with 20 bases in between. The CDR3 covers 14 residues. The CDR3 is CASEPGPQRDGYTF. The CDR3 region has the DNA TGTGCCAGTGAACCGGGACCCCAGCGGGATGGCTACACCTTC.

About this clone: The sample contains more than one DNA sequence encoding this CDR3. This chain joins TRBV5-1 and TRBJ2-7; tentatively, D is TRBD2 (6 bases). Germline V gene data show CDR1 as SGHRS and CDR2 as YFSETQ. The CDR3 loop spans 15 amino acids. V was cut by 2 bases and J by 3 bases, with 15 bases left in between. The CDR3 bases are TGCGCCAGCAGCTTAGCAGCCGGGAGCCTCTACGAGCAGTACTTC. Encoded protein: CASSLAAGSLYEQYF.

In DNA form, the CDR3 reads TGTGCCAGCAGCCGTAGCGGGGGGGCATGGACCGGGGAGCTGTTTTTT. Its translation is CASSRSGGAWTGELFF. V is TRBV7-2 and J is TRBJ2-2, with 11 bases fitting TRBD2. Germline values: CDR1 SGHTA, CDR2 FQGNSA. CDR3 length: 16 residues. V lost 5 bases and J lost 5; bases outside the gene matches: 7.